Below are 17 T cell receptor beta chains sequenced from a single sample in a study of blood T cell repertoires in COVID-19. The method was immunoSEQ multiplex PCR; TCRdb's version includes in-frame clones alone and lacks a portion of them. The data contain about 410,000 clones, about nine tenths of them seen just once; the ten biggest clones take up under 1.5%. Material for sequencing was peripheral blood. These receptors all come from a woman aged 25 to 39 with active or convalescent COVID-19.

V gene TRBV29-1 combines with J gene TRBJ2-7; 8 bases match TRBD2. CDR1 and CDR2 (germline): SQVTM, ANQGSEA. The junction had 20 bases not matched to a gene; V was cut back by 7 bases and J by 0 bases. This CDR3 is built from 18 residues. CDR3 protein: CSARDGGSSGGASYEQYF. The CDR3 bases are TGCAGCGCGAGGGACGGGGGGAGTTCGGGGGGGGCCTCCTACGAGCAGTACTTC.

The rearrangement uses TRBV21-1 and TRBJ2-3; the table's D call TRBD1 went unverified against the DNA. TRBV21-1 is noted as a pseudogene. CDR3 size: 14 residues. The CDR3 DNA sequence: TGTGCCAGCGGGGGGACAGGGGCAACAGATACGCAGTATTTT. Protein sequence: CASGGTGATDTQYF.

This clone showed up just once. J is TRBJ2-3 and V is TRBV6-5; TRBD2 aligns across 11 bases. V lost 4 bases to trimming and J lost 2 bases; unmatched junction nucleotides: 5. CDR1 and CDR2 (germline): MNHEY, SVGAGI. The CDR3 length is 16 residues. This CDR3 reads CASSSRLAGFTDTQYF. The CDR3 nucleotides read TGTGCCAGCAGTTCCCGACTAGCGGGGTTCACAGATACGCAGTATTTT.

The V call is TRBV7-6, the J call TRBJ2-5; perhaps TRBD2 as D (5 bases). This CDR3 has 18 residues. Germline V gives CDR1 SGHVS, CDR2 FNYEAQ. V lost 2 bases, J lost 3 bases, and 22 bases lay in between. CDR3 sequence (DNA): TGTGCCAGCAGCTTAACTGGGAGCTACCCCCCTGGGAAAGAGACCCAGTACTTC. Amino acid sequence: CASSLTGSYPPGKETQYF.

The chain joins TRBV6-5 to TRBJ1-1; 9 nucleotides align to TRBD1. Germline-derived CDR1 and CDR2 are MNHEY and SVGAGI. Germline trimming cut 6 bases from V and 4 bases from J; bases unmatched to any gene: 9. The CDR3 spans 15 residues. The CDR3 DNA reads TGTGCCAGCAGGGTCCCGGGACAGGGTCCCACTGAAGCTTTCTTT. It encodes CASRVPGQGPTEAFF.

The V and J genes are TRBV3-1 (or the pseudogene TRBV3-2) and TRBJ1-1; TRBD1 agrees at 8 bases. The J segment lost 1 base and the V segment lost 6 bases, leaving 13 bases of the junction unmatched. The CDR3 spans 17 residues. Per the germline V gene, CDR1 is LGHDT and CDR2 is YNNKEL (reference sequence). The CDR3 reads CASSSDGQGARNTEAFF. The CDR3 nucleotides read TGTGCCAGCAGTTCAGACGGGCAGGGGGCCAGGAACACTGAAGCTTTCTTT.

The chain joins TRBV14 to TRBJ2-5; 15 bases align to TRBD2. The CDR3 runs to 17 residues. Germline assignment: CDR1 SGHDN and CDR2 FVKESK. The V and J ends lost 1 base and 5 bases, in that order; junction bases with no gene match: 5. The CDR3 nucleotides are TGTGCCAGCAGCCAAGGGACTAGCGGGAGGGCCGACGAGACCCAGTACTTC. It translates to CASSQGTSGRADETQYF.

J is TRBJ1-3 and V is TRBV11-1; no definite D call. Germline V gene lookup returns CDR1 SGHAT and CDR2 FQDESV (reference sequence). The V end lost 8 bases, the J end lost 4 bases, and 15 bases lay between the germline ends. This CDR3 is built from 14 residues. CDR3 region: CASGPRGSGNTIYF. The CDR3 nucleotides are TGTGCCAGCGGCCCACGGGGATCGGGAAACACCATATATTTT.

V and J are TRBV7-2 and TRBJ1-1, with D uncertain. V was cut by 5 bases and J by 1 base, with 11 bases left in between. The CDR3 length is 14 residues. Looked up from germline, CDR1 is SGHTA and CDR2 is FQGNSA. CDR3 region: CASSTGSGNTEAFF. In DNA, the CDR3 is TGTGCCAGCAGCACGGGTTCGGGGAACACTGAAGCTTTCTTT.

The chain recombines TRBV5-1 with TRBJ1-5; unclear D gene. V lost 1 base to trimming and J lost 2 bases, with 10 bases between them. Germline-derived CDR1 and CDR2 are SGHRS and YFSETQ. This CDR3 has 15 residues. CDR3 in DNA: TGCGCCAGCAGCTTGAACGGGGTCGGCAATCAGCCCCAGCATTTT. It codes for CASSLNGVGNQPQHF.

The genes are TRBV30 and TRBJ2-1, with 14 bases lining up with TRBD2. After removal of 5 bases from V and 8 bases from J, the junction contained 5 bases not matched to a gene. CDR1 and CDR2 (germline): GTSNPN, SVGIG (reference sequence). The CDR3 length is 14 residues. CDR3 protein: CAWAGLAGVHEQFF. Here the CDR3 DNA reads TGTGCCTGGGCGGGACTAGCGGGAGTCCATGAGCAGTTCTTC.

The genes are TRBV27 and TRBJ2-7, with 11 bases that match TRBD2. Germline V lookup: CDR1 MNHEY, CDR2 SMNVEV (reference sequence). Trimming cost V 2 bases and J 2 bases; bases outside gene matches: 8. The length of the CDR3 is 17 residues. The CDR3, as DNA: TGTGCCAGCAGTTTACCTCCCCTAGCGGGAGGAGCCTACGAGCAGTACTTC. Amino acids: CASSLPPLAGGAYEQYF.

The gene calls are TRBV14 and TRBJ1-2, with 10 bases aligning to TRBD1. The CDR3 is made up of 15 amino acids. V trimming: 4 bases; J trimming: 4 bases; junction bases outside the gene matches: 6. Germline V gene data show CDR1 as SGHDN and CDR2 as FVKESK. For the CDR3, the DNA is TGTGCCAGCAGCCCCACCGGGACAGGGGCCTATGGCTACACCTTC. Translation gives CASSPTGTGAYGYTF.

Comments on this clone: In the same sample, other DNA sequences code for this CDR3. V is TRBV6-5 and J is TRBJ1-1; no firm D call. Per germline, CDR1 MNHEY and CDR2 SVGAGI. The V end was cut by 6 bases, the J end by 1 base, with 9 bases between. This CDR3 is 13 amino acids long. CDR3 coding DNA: TGTGCCAGCAGCTCTCGAGGGAACACTGAAGCTTTCTTT. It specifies CASSSRGNTEAFF.

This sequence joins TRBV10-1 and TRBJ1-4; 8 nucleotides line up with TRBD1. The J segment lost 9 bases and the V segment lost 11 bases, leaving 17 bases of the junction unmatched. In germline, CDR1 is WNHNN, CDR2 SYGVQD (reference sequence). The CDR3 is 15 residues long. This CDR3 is CAGGTGAIMKKKLFF. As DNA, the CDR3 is TGCGCCGGCGGGACAGGCGCTATAATGAAGAAAAAACTGTTTTTT.

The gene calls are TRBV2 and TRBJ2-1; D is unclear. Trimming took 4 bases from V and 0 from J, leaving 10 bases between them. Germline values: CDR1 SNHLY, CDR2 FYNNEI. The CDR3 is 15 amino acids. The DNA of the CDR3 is TGTGCCAGCAGTGCGGCGGTGACCTCCTACAATGAGCAGTTCTTC. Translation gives CASSAAVTSYNEQFF.

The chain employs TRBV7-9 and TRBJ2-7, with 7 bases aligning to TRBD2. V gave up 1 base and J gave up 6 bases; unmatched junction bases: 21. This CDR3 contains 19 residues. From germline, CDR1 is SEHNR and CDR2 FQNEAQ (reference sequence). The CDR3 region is CASSLDPPSGSLFYSEQYF. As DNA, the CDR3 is TGTGCCAGCAGCTTAGATCCGCCTAGCGGTTCCCTCTTCTACTCCGAGCAGTACTTC.